One sample yielded the 10 T cell receptor beta chains listed below, sequenced in a study of PD-1 blockade in classical Hodgkin lymphoma. Each and every patient relapsed after autologous stem cell transplantation, and patients got differing brentuximab vedotin exposure. Starting with thawed PBMCs, CD4+ T cells were purified by magnetic negative selection. Sequenced by immunoSEQ multiplex PCR; TCRdb stores in-frame clones only, minus some. The top ten clones hold 4% to 5% of a sample with approximately 9,800 clones, roughly 69% of them seen once. This specimen consisted of CD4+ T cells from blood, obtained at baseline. The receptor source for this set is a human donor with classical Hodgkin lymphoma.

The chain links TRBV4-2 to TRBJ2-5, with D uncertain. Germline lookup yields CDR1 LGHNA and CDR2 YNFKEQ. Trimming pared 0 bases from V and 2 bases from J, leaving 10 bases between. The length of the CDR3 is 15 residues. CDR3 sequence: CASSQDQPPQETQYF. The CDR3 nucleotides are TGTGCCAGCAGCCAAGACCAACCGCCGCAAGAGACCCAGTACTTC.

The chain has TRBV30 and TRBJ2-3; 9 bases align to TRBD2. V was pared by 4 bases and J by 3 bases, with 5 bases of the junction left unmatched. This CDR3 spans 14 amino acids. Looked up from germline, CDR1 is GTSNPN and CDR2 is SVGIG (reference sequence). The CDR3 is CAWKGAGGTDTQYF. DNA of the CDR3: TGTGCCTGGAAAGGAGCGGGAGGAACAGATACGCAGTATTTT.

The chain joins TRBV30 to TRBJ2-1; D might be TRBD1 (6 bases). This CDR3 has 13 residues. Per the germline V gene, CDR1 is GTSNPN and CDR2 is SVGIG (reference sequence). V was shortened by 3 bases and J by 1 base, with 7 bases between the two germline ends. The DNA of the CDR3 is TGTGCCTGGAGGAGGGGGTCCTACAATGAGCAGTTCTTC. Encoded protein: CAWRRGSYNEQFF.

The genes are TRBV10-3 and TRBJ1-6; 7 bases are shared with TRBD1. The CDR3 covers 14 residues. Trimming cost V 7 bases and J 8 bases; bases outside gene matches: 8. CDR1 is ENHRY and CDR2 is SYGVKD in the germline V gene. DNA for the CDR3: TGTGCCATCAACCAAGGGGGCGTCGATTCACCCCTCCACTTT. Residues: CAINQGGVDSPLHF.

The chain employs TRBV6-5 and TRBJ1-1; no reliable D call. V lost 0 bases and J 5 bases, leaving 13 bases between the germline ends. Per the germline V gene, CDR1 is MNHEY and CDR2 is SVGAGI. The CDR3 sequence is 15 residues long. The CDR3 DNA reads TGTGCCAGCAGTTACTCTGAGGGTGTGGGAACTGAAGCTTTCTTT. Its translation is CASSYSEGVGTEAFF.

This clone was seen a single time. The chain links TRBV7-9 to TRBJ1-1; maybe TRBD1 (6 bases). The CDR3 is made up of 14 amino acids. Germline V lookup: CDR1 SEHNR, CDR2 FQNEAQ (reference sequence). The V end lost 1 base, the J end lost 2 bases, and 8 bases lay between the germline ends. This CDR3 is CASSLGQVNTEAFF. For the CDR3, the DNA is TGTGCCAGCAGCTTAGGACAGGTTAACACTGAAGCTTTCTTT.

This sequence joins TRBV28 and TRBJ1-2; D is undetermined. The V gene's germline CDR1 is MDHEN and CDR2 SYDVKM. Trimming took 8 bases from V and 2 from J, leaving 12 bases between them. This CDR3 is 13 amino acids long. CDR3 loop: CASGIVGNYGYTF. CDR3 DNA sequence: TGTGCCAGCGGTATCGTGGGGAACTATGGCTACACCTTC.

The chain has TRBV7-6 and TRBJ2-5; D is unresolved. The ends were cut back, 1 base at V and 6 bases at J, with 3 bases in the middle. The V gene's germline CDR1 is SGHVS and CDR2 FNYEAQ. There are 11 residues in the CDR3. Here the CDR3 reads CASSLGQTQYF. The CDR3 DNA is TGTGCCAGCAGCTTAGGCCAGACCCAGTACTTC.

This chain uses TRBV2 with TRBJ2-3; tentative D call: TRBD1 (6 bases). Between the trimmed V and J ends, which lost 1 base and 14 bases, there was a span of 13 bases. This CDR3 spans 12 amino acids. The germline V gene encodes CDR1 SNHLY and CDR2 FYNNEI. This chain's CDR3 is CASSEGGQSRYF. DNA of the CDR3: TGTGCCAGCAGTGAAGGGGGGCAGAGTCGGTATTTT. Variable domain in full (rest from reference TRBV2 and TRBJ2-3): EPEVTQTPSHQVTQMGQEVILRCVPISNHLYFYWYRQILGQKVEFLVSFYNNEISEKSEIFDDQFSVERPDGSNFTLKIRSTKLEDSAMYFCASSEGGQSRYFGPGTRLTVL.

The V call is TRBV14, the J call TRBJ2-3; the D is unclear. The length of the CDR3 is 16 residues. Per the germline V gene, CDR1 is SGHDN and CDR2 is FVKESK. Trimming cost V 4 bases and J 0 bases, with 14 bases left between them. CDR3 sequence reads: CASSPPDQFSTDTQYF. The CDR3 DNA reads as TGTGCCAGCAGCCCCCCGGACCAGTTCAGCACAGATACGCAGTATTTT.